The present TCR beta chain was sequenced within a study of Ad26.COV2.S vaccination and SARS-CoV-2 variants. Sequencing was performed with immunoSEQ multiplex PCR; in TCRdb, only in-frame clones are kept and a portion is missing. The data hold under 150,000 clones, with 80% to 90% observed a single time. Trimming left V 3 bases short and J 2 bases short, with 5 bases between. CDR1 and CDR2 (germline): MGHDK, SYGVNS. The CDR3 loop spans 13 amino acids. The chain is built from TRBV25-1 and TRBJ2-1; D gene uncertain. The TCR sequence derives from a human donor who had recovered from COVID-19. Sequencing was performed on peripheral blood, taken after recovery from COVID-19. CDR3 sequence reads: CASSDETYNEQFF. The CDR3 nucleotides are TGTGCCAGCAGTGACGAGACCTACAATGAGCAGTTCTTC.